Shown below are 10 T cell receptor beta chains from a single sample sequenced in a study of T-cell memory formation after mild COVID-19. TCRdb ran MiXCR on the 5' RACE reads and lists one entry per CDR3 protein. The profile shows approximately 400,000 distinct CDR3 sequences, around 24% of them singletons. The specimen sequenced was PBMCs or a T cell subset sorted from them (not recorded which). These receptors all stem from an adult woman who had mild COVID-19 (a few samples of this study predate the infection). Cell type and time point are not known.

The chain is built from TRBV3-1 and TRBJ2-4, with 14 positions matching TRBD2. Germline CDR1 reads LGHDT; CDR2 reads YNNKEL (reference sequence). V was pared by 5 bases and J by 6 bases, with 12 bases of the junction left unmatched. This CDR3 spans 18 amino acids. The CDR3 DNA is TGTGCCAGCAGCGCCGACGGACTAGCGGGAGGCGGGGCAAACATTCAGTACTTC. It encodes CASSADGLAGGGANIQYF.

This clonotype appeared a few times. The CDR3 sequence is CATSDLRTSGRLGTDTQYF. The DNA for the CDR3 is TGTGCCACCAGTGATTTGAGGACTAGCGGGAGGTTAGGCACAGATACGCAGTATTTT. The chain employs TRBV24-1 and TRBJ2-3; 14 bases match TRBD2. The CDR3 is 19 residues long. Germline V gene sequence: CDR1 KGHDR, CDR2 SFDVKD. With V trimmed by 0 bases and J by 1 base, 5 bases remained unmatched.

This clonotype was counted a few times. The chain carries TRBV21-1 and TRBJ2-7; the table's D call, TRBD2, has no DNA check behind it. TRBV21-1 is recorded as a pseudogene. The CDR3 runs 12 residues. As DNA, the CDR3 is TGTGCCAGCCCGGGACTCCCATACGAGCAGTACTTC. This gives the protein CASPGLPYEQYF.

This clonotype was observed at least ten times. V is TRBV5-1 and J is TRBJ2-5; D possibly corresponds to TRBD1 (6 bases). Germline CDR1 is SGHRS and CDR2 is YFSETQ. CDR3 length: 14 residues. V was shortened by 4 bases and J by 2 bases, with 12 bases between the two germline ends. The CDR3 region is CASSPGQPQETQYF. Written as DNA, the CDR3 is TGCGCCAGCAGCCCCGGACAGCCTCAAGAGACCCAGTACTTC.

The chain joins TRBV3-1 to TRBJ2-7; D is unclear. Germline-derived CDR1 and CDR2 are LGHDT and YNNKEL (reference sequence). Trimming left V 0 bases short and J 2 bases short, with 8 bases between. This CDR3 is 14 amino acids long. The CDR3 loop is CASSQDEKPYEQYF. CDR3 nucleotides: TGTGCCAGCAGCCAAGATGAAAAACCCTACGAGCAGTACTTC.

The chain combines TRBV29-1 with TRBJ1-2; TRBD1 matches at 8 bases. This CDR3 is 15 amino acids long. V was clipped by 2 bases and J by 2 bases; unmatched bases: 7. The germline V gene encodes CDR1 SQVTM and CDR2 ANQGSEA. CDR3 in amino acids: CSVEWWNRGNYGYTF. DNA of the CDR3: TGCAGCGTTGAATGGTGGAACAGGGGGAACTATGGCTACACCTTC.

The genes are TRBV7-9 and TRBJ2-1; 7 bases line up with TRBD1. V gave up 1 base and J gave up 7 bases; unmatched junction bases: 7. The CDR3 has 15 amino acids. Germline CDR1 is SEHNR and CDR2 is FQNEAQ (reference sequence). CDR3 bases: TGTGCCAGCAGCTTAGGACAGGGTCGGTTGAATGAGCAGTTCTTC. Translation gives CASSLGQGRLNEQFF.

In this sample, this clonotype turned up a few times. This chain joins TRBV29-1 and TRBJ2-5; TRBD1 matches at 7 bases. Losses at the gene ends were 7 bases for V and 5 bases for J; bases not matched to a gene: 4. The germline gives CDR1 SQVTM, CDR2 ANQGSEA. CDR3 length equals 11 residues. CDR3 loop: CSGGQRETQYF. The CDR3 coding sequence is TGCAGCGGGGGACAGAGGGAGACCCAGTACTTC.

V and J are TRBV12-3 or TRBV12-4 and TRBJ1-1; D remains ambiguous. The CDR3 covers 14 residues. The V end lost 2 bases, the J end lost 4 bases, and 11 bases lay between the germline ends. Written as DNA, the CDR3 is TGTGCCAGCAGTTTAAGGGCAGGAGGCACTGAAGCTTTCTTT. It encodes CASSLRAGGTEAFF.

This clonotype has more than one count but fewer than ten. The chain employs TRBV7-9 and TRBJ2-7, with no clear D. This CDR3 has 12 amino acids. The germline gives CDR1 SEHNR, CDR2 FQNEAQ (reference sequence). V shed 5 bases and J shed 0 bases, with 5 bases lying between them. The CDR3 nucleotides are TGTGCCAGCAGCGCGAGCTCCTACGAGCAGTACTTC. It is translated as CASSASSYEQYF.